Listed here are 30 T cell receptor beta chains from one sample, sequenced in a study of cytomegalovirus exposure and HLA in healthy donors. PCR amplification relied on 60 Vbeta primers (plus 13 Jbeta primers). TCRdb's table, derived via immunoSEQ multiplex PCR, lists solely in-frame clones and lacks some. The top ten clones hold 1.3% of a sample with 90,000 to 140,000 clones, nearly 80% of them seen once. The sequencing input was PBMCs. The source is a man aged 30 to 39 in good health and CMV-seronegative.

This clone has a handful of counts. This CDR3 reads CASSSGTTFTDTQYF. The DNA for the CDR3 is TGCGCCAGCAGCTCCGGGACTACCTTCACAGATACGCAGTATTTT. The V gene is TRBV5-1, the J gene TRBJ2-3, with 7 nucleotides matching TRBD2. V was pared by 3 bases and J by 2 bases, with 6 bases of the junction left unmatched. CDR1 is SGHRS and CDR2 is YFSETQ in the germline V gene. CDR3 length: 15 amino acids.

This clone turned up a few times. The rearrangement links TRBV6-5 to TRBJ2-5; 7 bases align to TRBD2. J gave up 5 bases and V 6 bases, and 9 bases lay outside the gene matches. CDR1 MNHEY and CDR2 SVGAGI come from the germline V gene. This CDR3 has 14 residues. The CDR3 spells CASRQLLALETQYF. Written as DNA, the CDR3 is TGTGCCAGCAGACAACTACTAGCGCTGGAGACCCAGTACTTC.

This chain links TRBV18 with TRBJ2-1; D remains ambiguous. The CDR3 runs 12 residues. V was trimmed by 6 bases and J by 7 bases, leaving 10 bases between them. From germline, CDR1 is KGHSH and CDR2 LQKENI. CDR3 sequence reads: CASSHGTNEQFF. Here the CDR3 DNA reads TGTGCCAGCTCCCACGGTACGAATGAGCAGTTCTTC.

The chain combines TRBV5-4 with TRBJ1-1, with D unresolved. This CDR3 comprises 14 residues. V was pared by 3 bases and J by 1 base, with 10 bases between. The germline V gene encodes CDR1 SGHNT and CDR2 YYREEE (reference sequence). CDR3 loop: CASSYRAGNTEAFF. CDR3 nucleotides: TGTGCCAGCAGCTATCGAGCGGGGAACACTGAAGCTTTCTTT.

The rearrangement joins TRBV20-1 to TRBJ1-2; tentatively, D is TRBD1 (6 bases). The CDR3 loop spans 11 amino acids. V lost 6 bases and J lost 4, with 9 bases in between. Germline V gives CDR1 DFQATT, CDR2 SNEGSKA (reference sequence). CDR3: CSAEQGYGYTF. The CDR3 DNA follows: TGCAGTGCAGAACAGGGCTATGGCTACACCTTC.

The chain carries TRBV2 and TRBJ2-6, with a weak D call TRBD2 (7 bases). This CDR3 is built from 19 residues. Germline CDR1 SNHLY, CDR2 FYNNEI. Trimming removed 4 bases at V and 0 bases at J, with 19 bases between. CDR3 amino acids: CASSAGPGGDFSGANVLTF. Here the CDR3 DNA reads TGTGCCAGCAGTGCCGGTCCGGGGGGCGACTTCTCTGGGGCCAACGTCCTGACTTTC.

V usage is TRBV9 and J usage is TRBJ1-3; unclear D gene. Germline-derived CDR1 and CDR2 are SGDLS and YYNGEE. V was trimmed by 0 bases and J by 0 bases, leaving 10 bases between them. The CDR3 sequence is 16 residues long. This chain's CDR3 is CASSVASTDSGNTIYF. Here the CDR3 DNA reads TGTGCCAGCAGCGTAGCTTCTACAGACTCTGGAAACACCATATATTTT.

The V gene is TRBV6-5, the J gene TRBJ1-1; possibly TRBD1 for D (5 bases). Germline V CDR1 and CDR2: MNHEY, SVGAGI. This CDR3 comprises 14 residues. With 2 bases removed from V and 4 bases from J, the gap between germline ends came to 11 bases. The CDR3 is CASSYGGVGTEAFF. The CDR3 DNA reads TGTGCCAGCAGTTACGGAGGGGTGGGCACTGAAGCTTTCTTT.

The chain links TRBV27 to TRBJ2-7; the D gene is possibly TRBD1 (6 bases). CDR1 and CDR2 from the germline V gene are MNHEY and SMNVEV (reference sequence). The CDR3 is 16 residues long. With 0 bases removed from V and 4 bases from J, the gap between germline ends came to 16 bases. CDR3 sequence reads: CASSLSPGAIPYEQYF. DNA for the CDR3: TGTGCCAGCAGTTTATCACCAGGGGCCATACCTTACGAGCAGTACTTC.

The chain recombines TRBV27 with TRBJ1-2, with D possibly matching TRBD1 (6 bases). Germline V gene sequence: CDR1 MNHEY, CDR2 SMNVEV (reference sequence). V lost 4 bases and J 2 bases, leaving 11 bases between the germline ends. The CDR3 spans 14 residues. The CDR3 DNA sequence: TGTGCCAGCAGTTCAGGACAGCTGAACTATGGCTACACCTTC. As protein: CASSSGQLNYGYTF.

The rearrangement uses TRBV19 and TRBJ2-7, with a tentative D call TRBD1 (6 bases). Germline CDR1 is LNHDA and CDR2 is SQIVND (reference sequence). The CDR3 totals 13 residues. The germline V and J ends were trimmed by 1 base and 2 bases, with 6 bases remaining between them. CDR3: CASSIGTAYEQYF. CDR3 DNA: TGTGCCAGTAGTATAGGGACAGCCTACGAGCAGTACTTC.

This clone was detected only a few times. J is TRBJ1-1 and V is TRBV6-6; D is unclear. Germline V gives CDR1 MNHNY, CDR2 SVGAGI (reference sequence). V lost 7 bases to trimming and J lost 1 base, with 10 bases between them. This CDR3 is built from 13 residues. The CDR3, as DNA: TGTGCCAGCAATCTTCGGTCGAACACTGAAGCTTTCTTT. It is translated as CASNLRSNTEAFF.

Turning to this clone: Compared with germline, one end of the junction differs, possibly owing to a read error. The chain recombines TRBV28 with TRBJ1-1; TRBD1 agrees at 7 bases. Germline values: CDR1 MDHEN, CDR2 SYDVKM. This CDR3 comprises 13 residues. The CDR3 here is CASSLGTTGQPPF. The CDR3 nucleotides read TGTGCCAGCAGTTTAGGCACAACGGGACAGCCTCCATTT.

The genes are TRBV10-3 and TRBJ2-3, with D tentatively TRBD2 (5 bases). The germline V and J ends were trimmed by 1 base and 0 bases, with 8 bases remaining between them. From germline, CDR1 is ENHRY and CDR2 SYGVKD. The CDR3 has 15 amino acids. The CDR3 sequence is CAISEYGISTDTQYF. The CDR3 nucleotides read TGTGCCATCAGTGAGTACGGGATAAGCACAGATACGCAGTATTTT.

This clone was seen only a few times. V and J are TRBV30 and TRBJ1-3; unclear D gene. The CDR3 length is 16 residues. Germline assignment: CDR1 GTSNPN and CDR2 SVGIG (reference sequence). Trimming stripped 5 bases from V and 0 bases from J, with 17 bases between. CDR3 loop: CAWETGGDYSGNTIYF. In DNA form, the CDR3 reads TGTGCCTGGGAAACCGGCGGCGACTACTCTGGAAACACCATATATTTT.

The count of this clone is one. The chain uses TRBV25-1 and TRBJ2-7, with D hard to call. Germline V CDR1 and CDR2: MGHDK, SYGVNS. Trimming took off 6 bases at V and 2 bases at J, with 11 bases between the two ends. This CDR3 is 13 amino acids long. In nucleotides, the CDR3 is TGTGCCAGCAGGAGGCCATCCACCTACGAGCAGTACTTC. It is translated as CASRRPSTYEQYF.

The chain links TRBV6-1 to TRBJ2-7; D might be TRBD1 (6 bases). Trimming shortened V by 7 bases and J by 2 bases, and 9 bases separated the two germline ends. CDR1 MNHNS and CDR2 SASEGT come from the germline V gene. This CDR3 is built from 12 residues. The CDR3 loop reads CASTGTTYEQYF. The CDR3 coding sequence is TGTGCCAGCACCGGGACAACCTACGAGCAGTACTTC.

The rearrangement links TRBV11-2 to TRBJ2-5; 7 bases are shared with TRBD1. Per the germline V gene, CDR1 is SGHAT and CDR2 is FQNNGV. This CDR3 is built from 18 residues. Germline trimming cut 1 base from V and 5 bases from J; bases unmatched to any gene: 16. The CDR3 DNA follows: TGTGCCAGCAGCTTAGGAACAGGGGTGGGGTTTGGTTTGGAGACCCAGTACTTC. Its translation is CASSLGTGVGFGLETQYF.

V is TRBV18 and J is TRBJ1-5; D unresolved. Germline CDR1 KGHSH, CDR2 LQKENI. CDR3 size: 17 residues. Trimming removed 2 bases at V and 0 bases at J, with 14 bases between. CDR3 amino acids: CASSPSQQRDSNQPQHF. The CDR3 nucleotides read TGTGCCAGCTCACCATCACAGCAGAGGGATAGCAATCAGCCCCAGCATTTT. Drawing the rest from reference TRBV18 and TRBJ1-5, the complete variable domain is NAGVMQNPRHLVRRRGQEARLRCSPMKGHSHVYWYRQLPEEGLKFMVYLQKENIIDESGMPKERFSAEFPKEGPSILRIQQVVRGDSAAYFCASSPSQQRDSNQPQHFGDGTRLSIL.

This chain connects TRBV27 to TRBJ1-5; maybe TRBD1 (6 bases). Trimming shortened V by 3 bases and J by 4 bases, and 16 bases separated the two germline ends. CDR3 size: 16 residues. Germline loops: CDR1 MNHEY, CDR2 SMNVEV (reference sequence). The chain's CDR3 is CASSLTTGSLNQPQHF. DNA for the CDR3: TGTGCCAGCAGTTTGACGACAGGATCCCTAAATCAGCCCCAGCATTTT.

The chain recombines TRBV6-5 with TRBJ1-2; TRBD1 aligns across 7 bases. CDR3 length: 14 amino acids. Germline values: CDR1 MNHEY, CDR2 SVGAGI. The trim removed 7 bases at V and 2 bases at J, leaving 7 bases unmatched. CDR3 coding DNA: TGTGCCAGCAAAACAGGGGAGTGGAACTATGGCTACACCTTC. This translates into CASKTGEWNYGYTF.

The chain combines TRBV7-8 with TRBJ2-5, with 8 bases lining up with TRBD1. With 3 bases clipped from V and 4 bases from J, the junction kept 4 bases outside the gene matches. Per the germline V gene, CDR1 is SGHVS and CDR2 is FQNEAQ. This CDR3 comprises 14 residues. The CDR3: CASSFRGRSETQYF. CDR3 bases: TGTGCCAGCAGCTTCAGGGGGCGATCAGAGACCCAGTACTTC.

This clone showed up just once. The chain combines TRBV5-1 with TRBJ1-2; no firm D call. From germline, CDR1 is SGHRS and CDR2 YFSETQ. Deletions cut 0 bases from V and 6 bases from J, with 9 bases between. CDR3 length: 13 residues. The CDR3 region has the DNA TGCGCCAGCAGCTTGGTCGAGTCGGATGGCTACACCTTC. Translation gives CASSLVESDGYTF.

The V call is TRBV6-1, the J call TRBJ2-3; 11 positions match TRBD2. Germline values: CDR1 MNHNS, CDR2 SASEGT. The V and J ends lost 11 bases and 3 bases, in that order; junction bases with no gene match: 4. This CDR3 is built from 13 residues. The CDR3 sequence: CAGSSGRTDTQYF. CDR3 DNA: TGTGCCGGTTCTAGCGGGAGGACAGATACGCAGTATTTT.

The chain combines TRBV6-1 with TRBJ2-3, with D maybe TRBD2 (6 bases). The CDR3 extends over 14 amino acids. CDR1 is MNHNS and CDR2 is SASEGT in the germline V gene. Trimming cost V 1 base and J 4 bases, with 9 bases left between them. Written as DNA, the CDR3 is TGTGCCAGCAGTGAAGGTGCGGGGCCAGATACGCAGTATTTT. Protein sequence: CASSEGAGPDTQYF.

The chain has TRBV11-2 and TRBJ2-7; 11 nucleotides line up with TRBD2. With 0 bases clipped from V and 0 bases from J, the junction kept 13 bases outside the gene matches. From germline, CDR1 is SGHAT and CDR2 FQNNGV. The length of the CDR3 is 20 residues. CDR3 sequence (DNA): TGTGCCAGCAGCTTAGATCGGGTACTAGCGGGAGATAGATTCTCCTACGAGCAGTACTTC. Protein sequence: CASSLDRVLAGDRFSYEQYF.

The V gene is TRBV5-1, the J gene TRBJ2-5, with 9 nucleotides matching TRBD2. The CDR3 is 15 residues long. Trimming cost V 4 bases and J 4 bases; bases outside gene matches: 8. The germline gives CDR1 SGHRS, CDR2 YFSETQ. In nucleotides, the CDR3 is TGCGCCAGCAGCCAGATAGCGGGGGATGGAGAGACCCAGTACTTC. Translation gives CASSQIAGDGETQYF.

V and J are TRBV7-9 and TRBJ1-1; no firm D call. Trimming took 5 bases from V and 11 from J, leaving 15 bases between them. Per germline, CDR1 SEHNR and CDR2 FQNEAQ (reference sequence). The CDR3 has 12 residues. The CDR3 DNA reads as TGTGCCAGCAGCGACACGGTCCAGGATGCTTTCTTT. It is translated as CASSDTVQDAFF.

This clone showed up just a few times. V usage is TRBV5-1 and J usage is TRBJ1-1; 7 bases fit TRBD1. V lost 7 bases, J lost 4 bases, and 7 bases stayed unmatched. The CDR3 runs 13 residues. Germline CDR1 SGHRS, CDR2 YFSETQ. CDR3 in amino acids: CASQTGLGTEAFF. CDR3 in DNA: TGCGCCAGCCAGACAGGGTTGGGCACTGAAGCTTTCTTT. Full variable domain (remainder filled in from reference TRBV5-1 and TRBJ1-1): KAGVTQTPRYLIKTRGQQVTLSCSPISGHRSVSWYQQTPGQGLQFLFEYFSETQRNKGNFPGRFSGRQFSNSRSEMNVSTLELGDSALYLCASQTGLGTEAFFGQGTRLTVV.

The V and J genes are TRBV9 and TRBJ2-7; a possible D gene is TRBD1 (6 bases). This CDR3 has 14 residues. CDR1 and CDR2 from the germline V gene are SGDLS and YYNGEE. Trimming pared 2 bases from V and 3 bases from J, leaving 12 bases between. DNA for the CDR3: TGTGCCAGCAGCGTGGGGGACACCCACTACGAGCAGTACTTC. This encodes CASSVGDTHYEQYF.